This record concerns one TCR beta chain sequence. Its antigen remains unknown. Some clones are missing from TCRdb's copy, which holds only in-frame ones; the method was immunoSEQ multiplex PCR. This sample has 200,000 to 250,000 clones, with approximately 75% found just once. This sample was taken from a study of cytotoxic CD8 clonotypes in ibrutinib-treated CLL. Turning to the study itself: The subjects consisted of approximately twelve relapsed/refractory and roughly 15 treatment-naive individuals, with around 17 IGHV unmutated. Overall, around 25 responses were partial and 2 complete; following median 68 months, about 15 patients stayed remitted and approximately 12 progressed. General study points: T-cell clonality at baseline went above that of age-matched healthy donors and rose and fell with circulating CD8+ T-cell counts. Ibrutinib response saw clonality rise, and progression saw it return toward baseline.

This CDR3 region has 15 residues. With 7 bases clipped from V and 6 bases from J, the junction kept 13 bases outside the gene matches. Germline lookup yields CDR1 SNHLY and CDR2 FYNNEI. The source was PBMCs, collected after 12 months of ibrutinib treatment. This chain uses TRBV2 with TRBJ1-2; the match to TRBD1 covers 8 bases. The TCR was taken from a human donor with chronic lymphocytic leukemia. CDR3 nucleotide sequence: TGTGCCAGCATTCCTACCGGGACAGGTTACGATGGCTACACCTTC. This translates into CASIPTGTGYDGYTF.